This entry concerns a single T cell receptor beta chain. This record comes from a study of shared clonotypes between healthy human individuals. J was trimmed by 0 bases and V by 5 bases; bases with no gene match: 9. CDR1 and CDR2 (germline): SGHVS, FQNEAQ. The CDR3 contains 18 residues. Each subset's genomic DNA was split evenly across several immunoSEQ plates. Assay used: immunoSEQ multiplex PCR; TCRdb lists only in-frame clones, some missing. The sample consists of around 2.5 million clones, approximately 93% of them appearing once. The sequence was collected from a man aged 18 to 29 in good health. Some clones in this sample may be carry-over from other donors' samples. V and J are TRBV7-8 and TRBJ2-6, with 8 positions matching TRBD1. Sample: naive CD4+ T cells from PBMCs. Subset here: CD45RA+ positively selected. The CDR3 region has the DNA TGTGCCAGCAGCAGGGGGGACAGGCCAACCTCTGGGGCCAACGTCCTGACTTTC. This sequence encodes CASSRGDRPTSGANVLTF.